The TCR beta chain described here comes from a study of shared clonotypes between healthy human individuals. Across the study: Per donor, CD8 memory used one plate, CD8 naive used two, CD4 memory used three and CD4 naive used three. Overall study findings and caveats: Sharing of clonotypes among donors was expected to vary with sequencing depth. The study generally estimated greater richness for naive than memory subsets. Collection of samples was limited to blood; tissue repertoires likely differ.

A note on this clone: The antigen is unknown.

Clones were sequenced by immunoSEQ multiplex PCR, and TCRdb holds only the in-frame ones, with some missing. Among 2,500,000 or so clones listed, 85% to 95% were seen once. The CDR3 runs 15 residues. Trimming pared 1 base from V and 1 base from J, leaving 8 bases between. CDR1 is SGDLS and CDR2 is YYNGEE in the germline V gene. The TCR sequence derives from a man in his late teens or twenties in good health. Some clones in this sample may be carry-over from other donors' samples. V usage is TRBV9 and J usage is TRBJ2-2, with D perhaps TRBD1 (5 bases). Sequenced: naive CD4+ T cells from PBMCs. Subset described: CD45RA+ positively selected. CDR3 sequence (DNA): TGTGCCAGCAGCGTATTCGGACAGAACACCGGGGAGCTGTTTTTT. It encodes CASSVFGQNTGELFF.